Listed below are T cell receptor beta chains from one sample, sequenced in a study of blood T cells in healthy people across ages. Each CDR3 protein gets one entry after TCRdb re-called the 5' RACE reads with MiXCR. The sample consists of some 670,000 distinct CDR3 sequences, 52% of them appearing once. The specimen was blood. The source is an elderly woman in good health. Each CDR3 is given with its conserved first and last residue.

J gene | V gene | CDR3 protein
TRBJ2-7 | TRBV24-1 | CATSAGSLHEQYF
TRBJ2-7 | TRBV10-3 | CAIRGSGRISEQYF
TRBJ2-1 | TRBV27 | CASMVERDSYNEQFF
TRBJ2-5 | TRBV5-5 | CASSLPSRQSETQYF
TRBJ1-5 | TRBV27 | CASSPKRGSNQPQHF
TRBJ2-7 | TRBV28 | CASAPGTGGSYEQYF
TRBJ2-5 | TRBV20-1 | CSAGGTSETQYF
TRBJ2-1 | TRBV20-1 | CSARDGVAGESEQFF
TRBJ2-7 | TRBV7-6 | CASSPRQGVQYF
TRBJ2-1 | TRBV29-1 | CSVQSGRSYNEQFF
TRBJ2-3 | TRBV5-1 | CASSPPASGSTDTQYF
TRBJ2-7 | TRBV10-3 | CAISLSPQGWYHEQYF
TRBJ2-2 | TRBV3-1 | CASSQQGVITGELFF
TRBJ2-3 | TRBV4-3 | CASTPGTAITDTQYF
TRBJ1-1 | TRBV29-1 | CSVGYAEAFF
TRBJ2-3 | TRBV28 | CASSGTTDTQYF
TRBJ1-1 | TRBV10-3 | CATHTGFSNTEAFF
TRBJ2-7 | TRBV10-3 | CAISGDMRSSYEQYF
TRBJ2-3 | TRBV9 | CASSVGEGSRTDTQYF
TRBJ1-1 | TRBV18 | CASSPPRDRGLWNTEAFF
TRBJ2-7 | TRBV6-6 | CASSYSRGPAEQYF
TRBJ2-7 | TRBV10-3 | CAIMPAGGPGGSEQYF
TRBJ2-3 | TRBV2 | CASRVEEAADTQYF
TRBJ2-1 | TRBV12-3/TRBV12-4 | CASSPTRVSYNEQFF
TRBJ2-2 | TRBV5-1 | CASSLLKEGGELFF
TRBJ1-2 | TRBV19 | CASSIDRTYGYTF
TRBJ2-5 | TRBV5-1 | CASSSGLAGAQETQYF
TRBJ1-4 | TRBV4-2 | CASSQETQPNEKLFF
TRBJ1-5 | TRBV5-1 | CASSLGVNQPQHF
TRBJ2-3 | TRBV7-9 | CASSLGISGATDTQYF
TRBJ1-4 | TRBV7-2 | CASSLMGGTANEKLFF
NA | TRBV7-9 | CASSLDRGNYNEQYF
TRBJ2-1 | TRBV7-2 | CASSLGASGGESCGQFF
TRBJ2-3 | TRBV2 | CASSETRGYDTQYF
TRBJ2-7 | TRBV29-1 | CSVDPGSGYEQYF
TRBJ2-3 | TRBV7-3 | CASSLSPGPGLDTQYF
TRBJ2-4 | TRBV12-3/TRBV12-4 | CASAPGHRTGQVGLPTVKNIQYF
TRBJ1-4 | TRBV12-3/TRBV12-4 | CASSLRQAWAEKLFF
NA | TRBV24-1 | CATTQIIRDTQETQYF
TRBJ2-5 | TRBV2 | CASSEGKETQYF
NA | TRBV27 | CASSFLGTSGGASINEQYF
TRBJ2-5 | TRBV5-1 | CASSLVWWETQYF
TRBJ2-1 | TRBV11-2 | CASSLGGKIGNEQFF
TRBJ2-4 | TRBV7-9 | CASSLAGEIAKNIQYF
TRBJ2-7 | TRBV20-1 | CSAGDSSSYEQYF
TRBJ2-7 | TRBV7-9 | CASSRQDYEQYF
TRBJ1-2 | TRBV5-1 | CASSSRQGLNYGYTF
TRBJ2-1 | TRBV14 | CASSSLAHSYNEQFF
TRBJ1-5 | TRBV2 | CASSDGSYQPQHF
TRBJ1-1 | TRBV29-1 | CSGMRGGGTEAFF
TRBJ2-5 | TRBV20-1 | CSAHTGGQETQYF
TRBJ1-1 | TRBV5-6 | CASSRRSRGAEAFF
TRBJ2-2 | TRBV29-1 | CSGGSGEPFF
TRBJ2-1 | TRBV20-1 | CSGKRVSGEQFF
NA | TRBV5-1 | CASSFQGQETQYF
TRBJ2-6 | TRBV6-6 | CASSYLRLDSGANVLTF
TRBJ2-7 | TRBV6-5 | CASSASGTSGYEQYF
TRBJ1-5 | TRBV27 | CTSSSGQGPQHF
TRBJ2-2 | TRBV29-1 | CSARGRVVDGELFF